Below are 28 T cell receptor beta chains sequenced from a single sample in a study of blood T cell repertoires in COVID-19. Profiling relied on immunoSEQ multiplex PCR, and the TCRdb table lists in-frame clones only, not all of them. This table holds 100,000 to 150,000 clones, 85% found once. The sequenced material came from peripheral blood. These receptors were taken from a man aged 80 or over with active or convalescent COVID-19.

The chain combines TRBV2 with TRBJ1-1, with D unclear. Per the germline V gene, CDR1 is SNHLY and CDR2 is FYNNEI. The CDR3 is 13 amino acids. With 6 bases removed from V and 6 bases from J, the gap between germline ends came to 14 bases. The CDR3 loop is CASRETGEAEAFF. The DNA for the CDR3 is TGTGCCAGCAGAGAGACCGGGGAGGCTGAAGCTTTCTTT.

The chain carries TRBV29-1 and TRBJ1-5; D might be TRBD1 (6 bases). This CDR3 has 13 amino acids. Trimming removed 5 bases from V and 0 bases from J, with 8 bases in between. CDR1 and CDR2 (germline): SQVTM, ANQGSEA. CDR3 sequence: CSVRQDSNQPQHF. The CDR3, as DNA: TGCAGCGTTCGACAGGATAGCAATCAGCCCCAGCATTTT.

J is TRBJ2-5 and V is TRBV21-1; the listed D gene, TRBD2, was not tested against the DNA. TRBV21-1 is a pseudogene segment. The CDR3 runs to 20 residues. The CDR3 region is CASSKGSLSGGRILLETQYF. Written as DNA, the CDR3 is TGTGCCAGCAGCAAAGGGTCCCTATCGGGGGGGCGAATACTCTTAGAGACCCAGTACTTC.

The rearrangement joins TRBV7-9 to TRBJ2-3; the match to TRBD1 covers 9 bases. The CDR3 is made up of 17 amino acids. The germline V gene has CDR1 SEHNR and CDR2 FQNEAQ (reference sequence). Germline trimming cut 2 bases from V and 4 bases from J; bases unmatched to any gene: 10. This CDR3 is CASSLYRGQGWPDTQYF. DNA of the CDR3: TGTGCCAGCAGCTTATACCGGGGACAGGGTTGGCCAGATACGCAGTATTTT.

J is TRBJ1-2 and V is TRBV24-1; D not certain. Looked up from germline, CDR1 is KGHDR and CDR2 is SFDVKD. Trimming took off 3 bases at V and 6 bases at J, with 10 bases between the two ends. The CDR3 is 13 amino acids. This CDR3 reads CATSDRQVDGYTF. CDR3 bases: TGTGCCACCAGTGATAGGCAGGTGGATGGCTACACCTTC.

The chain employs TRBV6-5 and TRBJ1-2, with 7 bases aligning to TRBD1. The CDR3 contains 15 residues. Looked up from germline, CDR1 is MNHEY and CDR2 is SVGAGI. Unmatched junction bases numbered 12, after V lost 5 bases and J lost 6 bases. CDR3 in amino acids: CASSTTGASSHGYTF. Written as DNA, the CDR3 is TGTGCCAGCAGTACAACAGGGGCCAGCAGCCATGGCTACACCTTC.

V usage is TRBV29-1 and J usage is TRBJ1-3; D unresolved. CDR1 is SQVTM, CDR2 ANQGSEA, per germline. This CDR3 region has 14 residues. V was clipped by 3 bases and J by 0 bases, with 9 bases between them. The CDR3 DNA follows: TGCAGCGTTGATGGGCAGATCTCTGGAAACACCATATATTTT. Translated, it gives CSVDGQISGNTIYF.

This clone has only a few counts. The gene calls are TRBV9 and TRBJ2-1; 11 nucleotides align to TRBD1. The V gene end was trimmed by 0 bases and the J gene end by 8 bases; junction bases not matched to a gene: 7. Germline CDR1 SGDLS, CDR2 YYNGEE. The CDR3 extends over 16 amino acids. CDR3 nucleotides: TGTGCCAGCAGCGTAGTTTGGACAGGGGGCGAGGATGAGCAGTTCTTC. Translation: CASSVVWTGGEDEQFF.

The V gene is TRBV12-5, the J gene TRBJ2-7; D gene unclear. Trimming removed 0 bases from V and 3 bases from J, with 15 bases in between. The germline gives CDR1 LGHNT, CDR2 FRNRAP. The CDR3 has 16 residues. Here the CDR3 DNA reads TGTGCTAGTGGTTTGGTACCCCCGACACCAAACTACGAGCAGTACTTC. As protein: CASGLVPPTPNYEQYF.

The V call is TRBV30, the J call TRBJ1-1; possible D gene TRBD1, 6 bases. Germline V gene data show CDR1 as GTSNPN and CDR2 as SVGIG (reference sequence). There are 15 residues in the CDR3. The germline V and J ends were trimmed by 2 bases and 4 bases, with 17 bases remaining between them. The CDR3 nucleotides read TGTGCCTGGAGTCCGAAAGGGGGTTTGAGCACTGAAGCTTTCTTT. Residues: CAWSPKGGLSTEAFF. The full variable domain, with the rest looked up from reference TRBV30 and TRBJ1-1, is SQTIHQWPATLVQPVGSPLSLECTVEGTSNPNLYWYRQAAGRGLQLLFYSVGIGQISSEVPQNLSASRPQDRQFILSSKKLLLSDSGFYLCAWSPKGGLSTEAFFGQGTRLTVV.

The chain has TRBV7-9 and TRBJ1-2, with TRBD1 matching 8 bases. V lost 2 bases, J lost 3 bases, and 2 bases stayed unmatched. Germline-derived CDR1 and CDR2 are SEHNR and FQNEAQ (reference sequence). The CDR3 has 14 residues. CDR3 nucleotide sequence: TGTGCCAGCAGCTTAACGACAGGGGACTATGGCTACACCTTC. This gives the protein CASSLTTGDYGYTF.

This chain's CDR3 is CAWSRTPSHTGELFF. CDR3 nucleotide sequence: TGTGCCTGGAGTCGGACACCTTCGCACACCGGGGAGCTGTTTTTT. The V call is TRBV30, the J call TRBJ2-2, with D maybe TRBD1 (5 bases). With 2 bases removed from V and 3 bases from J, the gap between germline ends came to 13 bases. Germline V lookup: CDR1 GTSNPN, CDR2 SVGIG (reference sequence). This CDR3 region has 15 residues. Complete variable domain (other parts from reference TRBV30 and TRBJ2-2): SQTIHQWPATLVQPVGSPLSLECTVEGTSNPNLYWYRQAAGRGLQLLFYSVGIGQISSEVPQNLSASRPQDRQFILSSKKLLLSDSGFYLCAWSRTPSHTGELFFGEGSRLTVL.

This chain joins TRBV6-5 and TRBJ2-2; 8 bases match TRBD1. CDR3 length: 15 amino acids. V was pared by 0 bases and J by 7 bases, with 4 bases of the junction left unmatched. Per the germline V gene, CDR1 is MNHEY and CDR2 is SVGAGI. Here the CDR3 DNA reads TGTGCCAGCAGTTACTCCAGGGGGCCTGGCGGGGAGCTGTTTTTT. Translating it yields CASSYSRGPGGELFF.

The rearrangement joins TRBV19 to TRBJ1-5; possibly TRBD1 for D (5 bases). CDR3 size: 16 residues. Deletions cut 6 bases from V and 1 base from J, with 16 bases between. In germline, CDR1 is LNHDA, CDR2 SQIVND (reference sequence). CDR3 protein: CASRFLGGESNQPQHF. The DNA for the CDR3 is TGTGCCAGTAGGTTTCTGGGGGGGGAAAGCAATCAGCCCCAGCATTTT.

The CDR3: CASIPFQGVEEQYF. The CDR3 DNA is TGTGCCAGCATTCCTTTCCAGGGGGTGGAAGAGCAGTACTTC. The chain carries TRBV2 and TRBJ2-7; 7 nucleotides line up with TRBD1. The CDR3 length is 14 residues. Trimming cost V 7 bases and J 7 bases; bases outside gene matches: 13. Germline V gene data show CDR1 as SNHLY and CDR2 as FYNNEI.

The chain couples TRBV30 to TRBJ2-3, with D hard to call. Trimming cost V 3 bases and J 2 bases, with 9 bases left between them. Germline CDR1 is GTSNPN and CDR2 is SVGIG (reference sequence). This CDR3 is built from 13 residues. The CDR3 here is CAWSTEFTDTQYF. The CDR3 DNA reads TGTGCCTGGAGCACAGAATTCACAGATACGCAGTATTTT. Full variable domain (remainder filled in from reference TRBV30 and TRBJ2-3): SQTIHQWPATLVQPVGSPLSLECTVEGTSNPNLYWYRQAAGRGLQLLFYSVGIGQISSEVPQNLSASRPQDRQFILSSKKLLLSDSGFYLCAWSTEFTDTQYFGPGTRLTVL.

In this sample, this clone turned up once. The J gene is TRBJ1-5, the V gene TRBV15; 8 bases are a match to TRBD1. The trim removed 3 bases at V and 7 bases at J, leaving 5 bases unmatched. Germline V lookup: CDR1 LNHNV, CDR2 YYDKDF (reference sequence). The CDR3 spans 14 residues. The CDR3 region is CATSRLGQGQPQHF. In DNA, the CDR3 is TGTGCCACCAGCAGGCTAGGACAGGGCCAGCCCCAGCATTTT.

The V and J genes are TRBV7-2 and TRBJ2-5; maybe TRBD1 (5 bases). V was clipped by 2 bases and J by 4 bases, with 14 bases between them. The CDR3 spans 15 residues. Germline lookup yields CDR1 SGHTA and CDR2 FQGNSA. CDR3 region: CASSLSSQGRETQYF. The DNA of the CDR3 is TGTGCCAGCAGCTTATCCAGTCAGGGCAGAGAGACCCAGTACTTC.

V gene TRBV7-9 combines with J gene TRBJ1-4, with 8 bases lining up with TRBD1. CDR1 SEHNR and CDR2 FQNEAQ come from the germline V gene (reference sequence). The CDR3 is made up of 17 amino acids. V lost 5 bases and J lost 8; bases outside the gene matches: 16. The CDR3 loop is CASSPERSDRAYEKLFF. DNA for the CDR3: TGTGCCAGCAGCCCTGAGCGCTCGGACAGGGCCTACGAAAAACTGTTTTTT.

The chain has TRBV11-2 and TRBJ1-5, with D perhaps matching TRBD1 (5 bases). The CDR3 spans 14 residues. From germline, CDR1 is SGHAT and CDR2 FQNNGV. Trimming pared 5 bases from V and 7 bases from J, leaving 15 bases between. DNA for the CDR3: TGTGCCAGCAGCCTCGGACATGGAGGGCAGCCCCAGCATTTT. Translated: CASSLGHGGQPQHF.

The sample holds one count of this clone. The chain joins TRBV5-4 to TRBJ1-2; D may be TRBD1 (5 bases). Germline V gene sequence: CDR1 SGHNT, CDR2 YYREEE (reference sequence). The CDR3 contains 11 residues. V lost 4 bases to trimming and J lost 5 bases, with 6 bases between them. The CDR3 region has the DNA TGTGCCAGCAGCCAGGGTTATGGCTACACCTTC. It codes for CASSQGYGYTF.

The chain employs TRBV7-2 and TRBJ2-5; D possibly corresponds to TRBD2 (6 bases). CDR1 and CDR2 from the germline V gene are SGHTA and FQGNSA. CDR3 length: 17 amino acids. The V end lost 0 bases, the J end lost 7 bases, and 21 bases lay between the germline ends. The CDR3 here is CASSLAVVAETSGTQYF. CDR3 DNA: TGTGCCAGCAGCTTAGCGGTGGTAGCGGAAACGAGCGGGACCCAGTACTTC.

This clone was seen a few times. The chain links TRBV27 to TRBJ2-7; D gene ambiguous. Germline V gene lookup returns CDR1 MNHEY and CDR2 SMNVEV (reference sequence). V lost 2 bases to trimming and J lost 2 bases, with 13 bases between them. The CDR3 is 15 amino acids. For the CDR3, the DNA is TGTGCCAGCAGTTTAAGCAGGCCAATTACCTACGAGCAGTACTTC. It encodes CASSLSRPITYEQYF.

V and J are TRBV19 and TRBJ2-7; no clear D. V lost 3 bases and J 0 bases, leaving 12 bases between the germline ends. Germline CDR1 is LNHDA and CDR2 is SQIVND (reference sequence). This CDR3 is built from 15 residues. The CDR3 DNA reads as TGTGCCAGTAGTATTGCAGGTACGAGCTCCTACGAGCAGTACTTC. It translates to CASSIAGTSSYEQYF.

This clone appeared once. The chain links TRBV5-4 to TRBJ1-1; possible D gene TRBD1, 6 bases. The germline V and J ends were trimmed by 0 bases and 4 bases, with 16 bases remaining between them. Germline values: CDR1 SGHNT, CDR2 YYREEE (reference sequence). The CDR3 totals 16 residues. The CDR3 DNA is TGTGCCAGCAGCTTGGAAGTGGGGGGGCCGGGCACTGAAGCTTTCTTT. It encodes CASSLEVGGPGTEAFF.

Regarding this clone: The sample carries other DNA sequences with the same CDR3. The chain employs TRBV7-3 and TRBJ2-3, with 7 bases aligning to TRBD1. The CDR3 covers 13 residues. V lost 5 bases and J lost 4; bases outside the gene matches: 3. Germline V CDR1 and CDR2: SGHTA, FQGTGA. CDR3 protein: CASSRQGADTQYF. The CDR3 region has the DNA TGTGCCAGCAGCCGGCAGGGGGCAGATACGCAGTATTTT.

In its sample, this clone was seen a few times. The genes are TRBV19 and TRBJ1-2, with 10 nucleotides matching TRBD1. V dropped 5 bases and J dropped 2; count of bases not matched to a gene: 8. Germline CDR1 reads LNHDA; CDR2 reads SQIVND (reference sequence). The CDR3 contains 16 residues. CDR3 in amino acids: CASSGVTGGTNYGYTF. CDR3 nucleotides: TGTGCCAGTAGTGGTGTGACAGGGGGCACAAACTATGGCTACACCTTC.

This clone was observed a few times. The rearrangement uses TRBV28 and TRBJ1-2; the match to TRBD1 covers 7 bases. This CDR3 contains 14 residues. Looked up from germline, CDR1 is MDHEN and CDR2 is SYDVKM. Trimming at V came to 4 bases and at J to 0 bases, leaving 2 bases not matched to a gene. The CDR3 loop reads CASSWGTANYGYTF. For the CDR3, the DNA is TGTGCCAGCAGTTGGGGGACAGCTAACTATGGCTACACCTTC.